Below, 5 T cell receptor beta chains from the same sample are listed, as sequenced in a study of cytomegalovirus exposure and HLA in healthy donors. PCR was performed using 60 Vbeta and 13 Jbeta primers. This table comes from immunoSEQ multiplex PCR, and its TCRdb copy is limited to in-frame clones, with some not included. The table records roughly 140,000 clones, 75% to 90% of them present only once. Sequencing input: PBMCs. The source is a man aged 40-50 years in good health and CMV-seronegative.

The CDR3 region is CAGAGLAGGTGELFF. The CDR3 bases are TGTGCCGGGGCAGGATTAGCGGGGGGAACCGGGGAGCTGTTTTTT. The rearrangement uses TRBV6-1 and TRBJ2-2; 10 bases match TRBD2. The length of the CDR3 is 15 residues. Germline V gene lookup returns CDR1 MNHNS and CDR2 SASEGT. V shed 11 bases, J shed 5 bases, and the junction held 11 bases outside the gene matches.

The gene calls are TRBV28 and TRBJ1-2, with 7 bases that match TRBD1. CDR3 length: 14 amino acids. Germline V gene lookup returns CDR1 MDHEN and CDR2 SYDVKM. Trimming at V came to 5 bases and at J to 3 bases, leaving 6 bases not matched to a gene. CDR3 amino acids: CASSPPDRDYGYTF. The CDR3 nucleotides are TGTGCCAGCAGTCCCCCCGACAGGGACTATGGCTACACCTTC.

J is TRBJ2-1 and V is TRBV2; 8 nucleotides line up with TRBD1. CDR1 SNHLY and CDR2 FYNNEI come from the germline V gene. The CDR3 covers 12 residues. Germline trimming cut 7 bases from V and 8 bases from J; bases unmatched to any gene: 4. CDR3 in amino acids: CASTTTGDEQFF. CDR3 nucleotides: TGTGCCAGCACCACGACAGGGGATGAGCAGTTCTTC.

The V and J genes are TRBV5-1 and TRBJ2-1; possible D gene TRBD2, 6 bases. V gave up 0 bases and J gave up 4 bases, with 11 bases separating them. The CDR3 runs to 15 residues. Germline values: CDR1 SGHRS, CDR2 YFSETQ. The CDR3 nucleotides read TGCGCCAGCAGCTTGGACTTTCGGGGGTACAATGAGCAGTTCTTC. It is translated as CASSLDFRGYNEQFF.

This clone turned up a few times. The V and J genes are TRBV6-5 and TRBJ1-1; tentative D call: TRBD1 (6 bases). The CDR3 runs to 15 residues. Germline lookup yields CDR1 MNHEY and CDR2 SVGAGI. Trimming shortened V by 2 bases and J by 5 bases, and 15 bases separated the two germline ends. CDR3 in amino acids: CASSYGGQRRTEAFF. The CDR3 nucleotides are TGTGCCAGCAGTTACGGAGGACAGAGAAGGACTGAAGCTTTCTTT.